Shown below are 2 T cell receptor beta chains from a single sample sequenced in a study of cytomegalovirus exposure and HLA in healthy donors. A multiplex PCR was run with 60 Vbeta primers and 13 Jbeta primers. Assay: immunoSEQ multiplex PCR; the TCRdb copy retains only in-frame clones and omits some. The sample yields 75,000 to 80,000 clones, 80% seen once. Sequencing was done on a sample of PBMCs. The receptors were sampled from a male donor in good health and CMV-seronegative.

This clone was seen a few times. CDR3 sequence (DNA): TGTGCCAGCAGCTATCCGGGACAGGGGGTCAATGAGCAGTTCTTC. Amino acid sequence: CASSYPGQGVNEQFF. This rearrangement joins TRBV5-4 to TRBJ2-1; 11 bases fit TRBD1. CDR3 length: 15 amino acids. The V gene's germline CDR1 is SGHNT and CDR2 YYREEE (reference sequence). V trimming: 3 bases; J trimming: 6 bases; junction bases outside the gene matches: 5.

The chain recombines TRBV6-1 with TRBJ2-3, with D perhaps TRBD2 (6 bases). The CDR3 covers 14 residues. Germline V CDR1 and CDR2: MNHNS, SASEGT. Trimming left V 6 bases short and J 0 bases short, with 10 bases between. CDR3 amino acids: CASSPRGSTDTQYF. DNA of the CDR3: TGTGCCAGCAGCCCACGGGGGAGCACAGATACGCAGTATTTT.